The 18 T cell receptor beta chains listed next were all sequenced from one sample in a study of T cell repertoires in cytomegalovirus infection. MiXCR, applied by TCRdb to the reads, yields one record per CDR3 protein. The table lists fewer than 550,000 distinct CDR3 sequences, approximately 15% of them singletons. The sequenced sample was CD8+ T cells from PBMCs. The origin of the receptors is a human donor in good health (CMV status not recorded). Some clones in this sample may be carry-over from other donors' samples.

The genes are TRBV4-2 and TRBJ1-5; D not certain. The CDR3 has 13 residues. V lost 3 bases, J lost 7 bases, and 10 bases lay in between. Germline-derived CDR1 and CDR2 are LGHNA and YNFKEQ. Here the CDR3 DNA reads TGTGCCAGCAGCCAGGCCGTGGGGCAGCCCCAGCATTTT. Encoded protein: CASSQAVGQPQHF.

This clonotype was counted many times. V gene TRBV6-1 combines with J gene TRBJ2-1; 9 nucleotides agree with TRBD2. This CDR3 is 16 amino acids long. The V gene end was trimmed by 7 bases and the J gene end by 5 bases; junction bases not matched to a gene: 12. In germline, CDR1 is MNHNS, CDR2 SASEGT. CDR3 sequence reads: CASTPGGLAGHNEQFF. DNA of the CDR3: TGTGCCAGCACCCCAGGGGGGCTAGCGGGGCACAATGAGCAGTTCTTC.

In this sample, this clonotype turned up a few times. CDR3 in amino acids: CATKGDRELDEQFF. The CDR3, as DNA: TGTGCCACCAAGGGGGACAGGGAATTAGATGAGCAGTTCTTC. This chain links TRBV27 with TRBJ2-1, with 9 bases fitting TRBD1. After removal of 10 bases from V and 8 bases from J, the junction contained 12 bases not matched to a gene. Germline V gene sequence: CDR1 MNHEY, CDR2 SMNVEV (reference sequence). The CDR3 contains 14 residues.

The genes are TRBV5-1 and TRBJ1-1; 10 bases match TRBD1. Germline CDR1 is SGHRS and CDR2 is YFSETQ. The length of the CDR3 is 15 residues. With V trimmed by 0 bases and J by 4 bases, 3 bases remained unmatched. CDR3 sequence: CASSLARTGGTEAFF. The CDR3 DNA follows: TGCGCCAGCAGCTTGGCACGGACAGGGGGCACTGAAGCTTTCTTT.

About this clonotype: Relative to the germline gene, one junction end is altered; a read error may explain this. The chain carries TRBV6-6 and TRBJ1-5; D might be TRBD1 (6 bases). CDR3 length: 14 residues. Per germline, CDR1 MNHNY and CDR2 SVGAGI (reference sequence). CDR3: CASSLTGMDQLQHF. The CDR3 region has the DNA TGTGCCAGCAGTTTAACAGGGATGGATCAGCTCCAGCATTTT.

This clonotype was counted ten times or more. V gene TRBV7-9 combines with J gene TRBJ2-1, with D maybe TRBD1 (5 bases). Germline V lookup: CDR1 SEHNR, CDR2 FQNEAQ (reference sequence). Trimming left V 1 base short and J 0 bases short, with 10 bases between. There are 16 residues in the CDR3. The CDR3 coding sequence is TGTGCCAGCAGCTTAGGGCTGGGGCTCTCCTACAATGAGCAGTTCTTC. Translation: CASSLGLGLSYNEQFF.

This clonotype was observed a few times. The chain is built from TRBV14 and TRBJ1-1, with TRBD1 matching 10 bases. The CDR3 loop spans 15 amino acids. The germline V gene has CDR1 SGHDN and CDR2 FVKESK. J gave up 5 bases and V 5 bases, and 8 bases lay outside the gene matches. In DNA form, the CDR3 reads TGTGCCAGCAGCTTCAAGACAGGGGGCAGGACTGAAGCTTTCTTT. It encodes CASSFKTGGRTEAFF.

This clonotype was found a few times. This chain joins TRBV7-9 and TRBJ1-1; D perhaps matches TRBD1 (5 bases). The V end was cut by 10 bases, the J end by 1 base, with 10 bases between. Germline CDR1 reads SEHNR; CDR2 reads FQNEAQ (reference sequence). The CDR3 covers 12 residues. In nucleotides, the CDR3 is TGTGCCACCCTCAGGGAGAACACTGAAGCTTTCTTT. This encodes CATLRENTEAFF. The entire variable domain, with the rest obtained from reference TRBV7-9 and TRBJ1-1, is as follows: DTGVSQNPRHKITKRGQNVTFRCDPISEHNRLYWYRQTLGQGPEFLTYFQNEAQLEKSRLLSDRFSAERPKGSFSTLEIQRTEQGDSAMYLCATLRENTEAFFGQGTRLTVV.

This clonotype was detected many times. V and J are TRBV28 and TRBJ2-7; 9 bases are a match to TRBD2. The trim removed 5 bases at V and 0 bases at J, leaving 5 bases unmatched. The germline CDR1 and CDR2 sequences are MDHEN and SYDVKM. This CDR3 contains 15 residues. Here the CDR3 reads CASSRLAGSSYEQYF. The CDR3 nucleotides read TGTGCCAGCAGTCGTCTAGCGGGAAGCTCCTACGAGCAGTACTTC. Combining the CDR3 with reference TRBV28 and TRBJ2-7 gives the whole variable domain DVKVTQSSRYLVKRTGEKVFLECVQDMDHENMFWYRQDPGLGLRLIYFSYDVKMKEKGDIPEGYSVSREKKERFSLILESASTNQTSMYLCASSRLAGSSYEQYFGPGTRLTVT.

This clonotype showed up many times. The chain links TRBV4-1 to TRBJ2-2; 8 nucleotides agree with TRBD2. J gave up 4 bases and V 4 bases, and 5 bases lay outside the gene matches. The CDR3 totals 15 residues. Germline V gives CDR1 MGHRA, CDR2 YSYEKL. Here the CDR3 DNA reads TGCGCCAGCAGCCCCGGGGGGGTCGGCACCGGGGAGCTGTTTTTT. Amino acid sequence: CASSPGGVGTGELFF.

CDR3 DNA sequence: TGCGCCAGCAGCTGGACCGGGACAGGGGGCGACGAGCAGTACTTC. This sequence encodes CASSWTGTGGDEQYF. This sequence joins TRBV5-1 and TRBJ2-7, with 12 bases fitting TRBD1. V shed 3 bases and J 5 bases; nucleotides not matched to a gene: 6. The CDR3 length is 15 residues. The germline V gene has CDR1 SGHRS and CDR2 YFSETQ.

This clonotype was seen ten or more times. The CDR3 bases are TGTGCCAGCAGCTTACGCAGGGGGAACACCGGGGAGCTGTTTTTT. It is translated as CASSLRRGNTGELFF. This chain connects TRBV11-3 to TRBJ2-2; maybe TRBD1 (6 bases). V lost 2 bases and J 1 base, leaving 8 bases between the germline ends. The germline V gene encodes CDR1 SGHNT and CDR2 YENEEA. The CDR3 is 15 residues long.

This clonotype was recorded many times. The V call is TRBV6-2 or TRBV6-3, the J call TRBJ2-7; tentatively, D is TRBD2 (5 bases). V lost 0 bases and J lost 4, with 10 bases in between. CDR1 is MNHEY, CDR2 SVGEGT, per germline. The CDR3 consists of 14 residues. CDR3 bases: TGTGCCAGCAGTTACTCGCGGGCACCGTACGAGCAGTACTTC. It yields the protein CASSYSRAPYEQYF.

This clonotype was recorded many times. CDR3 sequence reads: CASSEGQASSYEQYF. CDR3 coding DNA: TGTGCCAGCAGTGAGGGGCAGGCGAGCTCCTACGAGCAGTACTTC. This chain links TRBV2 with TRBJ2-7; possibly TRBD1 for D (5 bases). The CDR3 sequence is 15 residues long. V lost 3 bases and J lost 0, with 12 bases in between. The germline V gene has CDR1 SNHLY and CDR2 FYNNEI.

This clonotype was detected only a few times. The V and J genes are TRBV3-1 and TRBJ2-7, with D possibly TRBD1 on 6 matching bases. The CDR3 length is 14 residues. Germline V gene lookup returns CDR1 LGHDT and CDR2 YNNKEL (reference sequence). Trimming pared 4 bases from V and 1 base from J, leaving 11 bases between. CDR3 loop: CASSPTQGSYEQYF. The CDR3 DNA reads as TGTGCCAGCAGCCCCACCCAGGGGTCCTACGAGCAGTACTTC.

The chain links TRBV6-5 to TRBJ2-1, with 13 bases aligning to TRBD2. Trimming at V came to 0 bases and at J to 3 bases, leaving 5 bases not matched to a gene. CDR3 length equals 18 residues. Germline V gene sequence: CDR1 MNHEY, CDR2 SVGAGI. The CDR3 loop is CASSYSGLAGAFYNEQFF. CDR3 in DNA: TGTGCCAGCAGTTACTCAGGACTAGCGGGAGCTTTCTACAATGAGCAGTTCTTC.

This clonotype appeared many times. The chain couples TRBV7-9 to TRBJ2-5; no firm D call. Trimming pared 8 bases from V and 3 bases from J, leaving 16 bases between. CDR3 length: 14 amino acids. Looked up from germline, CDR1 is SEHNR and CDR2 is FQNEAQ (reference sequence). CDR3: CASPSGTKEETQYF. The CDR3 nucleotides read TGTGCCAGCCCATCCGGAACTAAAGAAGAGACCCAGTACTTC.

This clonotype appeared many times. The chain carries TRBV6-5 and TRBJ2-7, with 10 positions matching TRBD1. The V segment lost 2 bases and the J segment 6 bases; nucleotides outside the gene matches: 4. The CDR3 sequence is 14 residues long. Germline V gene sequence: CDR1 MNHEY, CDR2 SVGAGI. CDR3 protein: CASSYGTGAREQYF. The CDR3, as DNA: TGTGCCAGCAGTTACGGGACAGGGGCTCGCGAGCAGTACTTC.